What follows are 2 T cell receptor beta chains derived from one specimen sequenced in a study of vaccination and CD4 T cells after COVID-19. Oncomine TCR Beta short-read sequencing was applied to DNA from cultured CD4+ T cells. TCRdb re-analysed the PCR reads in MiXCR, keeping a single row per CDR3 protein. Of about 21,000 distinct CDR3 sequences detected, roughly 70% appear once; the ten largest clones hold roughly 7.5%. This sample's treatment: approximately nine-day PBMC culture with coronavirus spike peptide pools or control peptides (ViraFEST assay). Their target antigens are unknown. Sequencing was performed on CD4+ T cells from blood, cultured in vitro. The receptors were gathered from a human donor who had recovered from COVID-19.

The J gene is TRBJ1-4, the V gene TRBV20-1, with D perhaps TRBD1 (5 bases). Deletions cut 5 bases from V and 4 bases from J, with 17 bases between. The germline gives CDR1 DFQATT, CDR2 SNEGSKA (reference sequence). CDR3 size: 15 residues. The CDR3: CSAGRGFGLNEKLFF. The DNA of the CDR3 is TGCAGTGCTGGAAGGGGTTTCGGGCTTAATGAAAAACTGTTTTTT.

The gene calls are TRBV7-2 and TRBJ2-2, with D possibly called TRBD1 or TRBD2 (5 bases each). V was clipped by 0 bases and J by 6 bases, with 8 bases between them. The CDR3 totals 14 residues. The germline gives CDR1 SGHTA, CDR2 FQGNSA. In nucleotides, the CDR3 is TGTGCCAGCAGCTTAGCGCAGGGAGCCGGGGAGCTGTTTTTT. It codes for CASSLAQGAGELFF.